The rows below give T cell receptor beta chains drawn from one sample of a study of T cell responses to AZD1222 COVID-19 vaccine. Libraries were prepared by immunoSEQ multiplex PCR; TCRdb keeps only in-frame clonotypes and omits some of them. The top ten clones hold around 5.2% of a sample with some 87,000 clones, roughly 89% of them seen once. This sample comprised peripheral blood, obtained on day 0 of MenACWY control vaccination. These receptor sequences come from an adult in good health. Both conserved end residues are part of each CDR3. The order of the fields is D gene, J gene, V gene, CDR3 DNA, CDR3 protein. D genes are given only for firm matches.

>-|TRBJ2-7|TRBV5-8
TGTGCCAGCAGCTTGGGTCAGGGGTGGGTCTCCTACGAGCAGTACTTC
CASSLGQGWVSYEQYF
>TRBD1|TRBJ2-3|TRBV24-1
TGTGCCACCAGTGCCACCGGGACAGCTAGCACAGATACGCAGTATTTT
CATSATGTASTDTQYF
>-|TRBJ1-2|TRBV7-8
TGTGCCAGCAGCAGGGGGAGAGGAGCTAACTATGGCTACACCTTC
CASSRGRGANYGYTF
>TRBD1|TRBJ2-1|TRBV5-1
TGCGCCAGCAGCGCACCGGCGACAGGGGAGCAGTTCTTC
CASSAPATGEQFF
>-|TRBJ2-1|TRBV7-2
TGTGCCAGCAGCGTGGACAGTAACCCGCACAATGAGCAGTTCTTC
CASSVDSNPHNEQFF
>-|TRBJ1-6|TRBV29-1
TGCAGCGTACGAGAAACAGGGCCCAATTCACCCCTCCACTTT
CSVRETGPNSPLHF
>TRBD2|TRBJ2-1|TRBV18
TGTGCCAGCTCACCCCCGGGACTAGCGCCCGAGCAGTTCTTC
CASSPPGLAPEQFF
>-|TRBJ2-5|TRBV5-1
TGCGCCAGCAGCTTGGTTTACCAAGAGACCCAGTACTTC
CASSLVYQETQYF
>-|TRBJ2-2|TRBV6-5
TGTGCCAGCAGCTCTAACACCAACACCGGGGAGCTGTTTTTT
CASSSNTNTGELFF
>TRBD1|TRBJ1-5|TRBV10-2
TGCGCCAGCAGCCCCCGACAGGGGTATCAGCCCCAGCATTTT
CASSPRQGYQPQHF
>TRBD1|TRBJ1-5|TRBV19
TGTGCCAGTAGTATAGTCGCAGGGGGGAATCAGCCCCAGCATTTT
CASSIVAGGNQPQHF
>-|TRBJ2-7|TRBV3-1/TRBV3-2
TGTGCCAGCAGCCAAGTGGTAGGCGGACAGTCCCTCTGGGAGCAGTACTTC
CASSQVVGGQSLWEQYF
>-|TRBJ1-6|TRBV6-5
TGTGCCAGCAGTAGAAGACAGGATAATTCACCCCTCCACTTT
CASSRRQDNSPLHF
>-|TRBJ1-1|TRBV28
TGTGCCAGCAGTTCCCCCACAGGGTATCGCACTGAAGCTTTCTTT
CASSSPTGYRTEAFF
>TRBD1|TRBJ2-5|TRBV5-6
TGTGCCAGCAGCACCGGGACAGGGAGGGAGACCCAGTACTTC
CASSTGTGRETQYF
>-|TRBJ1-4|TRBV11-2
TGTGCCAGCAGCTTAGACTTAAACAGCATCAATGAAAAACTGTTTTTT
CASSLDLNSINEKLFF